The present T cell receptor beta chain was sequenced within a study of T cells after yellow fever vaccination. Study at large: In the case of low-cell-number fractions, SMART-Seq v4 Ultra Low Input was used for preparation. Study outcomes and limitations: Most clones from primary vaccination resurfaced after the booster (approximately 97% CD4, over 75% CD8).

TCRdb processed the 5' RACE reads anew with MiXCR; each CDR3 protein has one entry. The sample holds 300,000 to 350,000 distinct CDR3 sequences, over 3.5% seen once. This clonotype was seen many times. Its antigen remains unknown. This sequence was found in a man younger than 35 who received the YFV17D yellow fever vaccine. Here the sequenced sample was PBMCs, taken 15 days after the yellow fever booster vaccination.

CDR3 DNA sequence: TGCGCCAGCAGCTTGGATCTAGCGGGGGGGAAATACAATGAGCAGTTCTTC. This codes for CASSLDLAGGKYNEQFF. The rearrangement uses TRBV5-1 and TRBJ2-1, with 12 bases matching TRBD2. Germline trimming cut 0 bases from V and 4 bases from J; bases unmatched to any gene: 5. The germline gives CDR1 SGHRS, CDR2 YFSETQ. The CDR3 has 17 amino acids.